Presented here are 23 T cell receptor beta chains from one specimen sequenced in a study of T cell changes during pregnancy in multiple sclerosis. Assay: immunoSEQ multiplex PCR; the TCRdb copy retains only in-frame clones and omits some. The data hold around 92,000 clones, with approximately 95% observed a single time. The sequenced sample was peripheral blood, obtained in the first trimester of pregnancy. These receptor sequences come from a female donor with multiple sclerosis, enrolled in a pregnancy study.

The chain combines TRBV9 with TRBJ1-2; 9 nucleotides match TRBD1. The V and J ends lost 4 bases and 3 bases, in that order; junction bases with no gene match: 10. CDR1 and CDR2 (germline): SGDLS, YYNGEE. CDR3 size: 16 residues. Here the CDR3 reads CASSHGQGTSDYGYTF. The CDR3 DNA is TGTGCCAGCAGCCATGGACAGGGGACGTCTGACTATGGCTACACCTTC.

The chain employs TRBV6-4 and TRBJ1-1; the match to TRBD1 covers 9 bases. CDR1 and CDR2 (germline): MRHNA, SNTAGT. Losses at the gene ends were 4 bases for V and 4 bases for J; bases not matched to a gene: 7. The CDR3 covers 15 residues. For the CDR3, the DNA is TGTGCCAGCAGTGCCGGTACAGGGGGCGTCACTGAAGCTTTCTTT. Residues: CASSAGTGGVTEAFF.

V usage is TRBV5-1 and J usage is TRBJ1-2; 7 bases are a match to TRBD1. Germline CDR1 SGHRS, CDR2 YFSETQ. V was pared by 3 bases and J by 1 base, with 3 bases of the junction left unmatched. The CDR3 sequence is 14 residues long. The chain's CDR3 is CASSSGTDNYGYTF. Written as DNA, the CDR3 is TGCGCCAGCAGCTCCGGGACAGATAACTATGGCTACACCTTC.

J is TRBJ2-1 and V is TRBV11-1, with 11 bases aligning to TRBD2. With 5 bases clipped from V and 8 bases from J, the junction kept 11 bases outside the gene matches. The germline V gene encodes CDR1 SGHAT and CDR2 FQDESV (reference sequence). The CDR3 sequence is 16 residues long. As DNA, the CDR3 is TGTGCCAGCAGCCCCTTAGCGGGGGGGCTCTCCCATGAGCAGTTCTTC. This gives the protein CASSPLAGGLSHEQFF. The full variable domain, completed using reference TRBV11-1 and TRBJ2-1, is EAEVAQSPRYKITEKSQAVAFWCDPISGHATLYWYRQILGQGPELLVQFQDESVVDDSQLPKDRFSAERLKGVDSTLKIQPAELGDSAMYLCASSPLAGGLSHEQFFGPGTRLTVL.

The chain's CDR3 is CASSRSGTEAFF. The CDR3 DNA is TGTGCCAGCAGCCGATCCGGGACAGAAGCTTTCTTT. The chain recombines TRBV4-2 with TRBJ1-1; TRBD1 is a possible D gene (6 bases). Deletions cut 4 bases from V and 8 bases from J, with 11 bases between. The CDR3 covers 12 residues. The germline gives CDR1 LGHNA, CDR2 YNFKEQ.

This rearrangement joins TRBV27 to TRBJ1-5, with TRBD1 identical over 7 bases. This CDR3 comprises 14 residues. Germline V gene lookup returns CDR1 MNHEY and CDR2 SMNVEV (reference sequence). The junction had 3 bases not matched to a gene; V was cut back by 2 bases and J by 5 bases. The CDR3 sequence: CASSLDREHQPQHF. Here the CDR3 DNA reads TGTGCCAGCAGTTTAGACAGGGAGCATCAGCCCCAGCATTTT.

The table lists this clone with a few counts. J is TRBJ1-1 and V is TRBV12-5; D not resolved. V was clipped by 2 bases and J by 4 bases, with 11 bases between them. The CDR3 has 14 amino acids. Germline V gene lookup returns CDR1 LGHNT and CDR2 FRNRAP. CDR3 bases: TGTGCTAGTGGTTTGAGGGAGTCGGGCACTGAAGCTTTCTTT. It translates to CASGLRESGTEAFF.

J is TRBJ2-3 and V is TRBV25-1, with 13 bases that match TRBD2. The germline V gene has CDR1 MGHDK and CDR2 SYGVNS. The V segment lost 3 bases and the J segment 3 bases; nucleotides outside the gene matches: 3. CDR3 length: 16 amino acids. In DNA, the CDR3 is TGTGCCAGCAGTGACCCGACTAGCGGGGGGACAGATACGCAGTATTTT. The encoded protein is CASSDPTSGGTDTQYF.

This rearrangement joins TRBV4-1 to TRBJ2-7; the match to TRBD2 covers 13 bases. CDR1 MGHRA and CDR2 YSYEKL come from the germline V gene. The V segment lost 4 bases and the J segment 11 bases; nucleotides outside the gene matches: 8. CDR3 length equals 14 residues. CDR3 in DNA: TGCGCCAGCAGCCCCATCGGGACTAGCGGGGACAAGTACTTC. Translating gives CASSPIGTSGDKYF.

The sample holds a few counts of this clone. The genes are TRBV18 and TRBJ2-7; TRBD1 is a possible D gene (6 bases). Germline CDR1 reads KGHSH; CDR2 reads LQKENI. This CDR3 comprises 13 residues. The germline V and J ends were trimmed by 4 bases and 6 bases, with 13 bases remaining between them. The CDR3 is CASSRGPDFEQYF. Written as DNA, the CDR3 is TGTGCCAGCTCACGGGGGCCCGATTTCGAGCAGTACTTC.

This sequence joins TRBV15 and TRBJ1-5, with a weak D call TRBD1 (5 bases). Looked up from germline, CDR1 is LNHNV and CDR2 is YYDKDF (reference sequence). The CDR3 has 14 amino acids. Trimming cost V 3 bases and J 0 bases, with 6 bases left between them. DNA for the CDR3: TGTGCCACCAGCAGGGGGCATAGCAATCAGCCCCAGCATTTT. Translated: CATSRGHSNQPQHF.

This chain joins TRBV19 and TRBJ1-2; the match to TRBD1 covers 8 bases. The germline V gene has CDR1 LNHDA and CDR2 SQIVND (reference sequence). The V gene end was trimmed by 6 bases and the J gene end by 2 bases; junction bases not matched to a gene: 5. The CDR3 totals 14 residues. The CDR3 loop is CASRGTGFNYGYTF. The CDR3 DNA reads as TGTGCCAGTAGGGGGACAGGTTTCAACTATGGCTACACCTTC.

The rearrangement joins TRBV5-6 to TRBJ1-2, with D possibly being TRBD1 (5 bases). This CDR3 comprises 12 residues. V lost 4 bases and J lost 4, with 8 bases in between. Germline CDR1 reads SGHDT; CDR2 reads YYEEEE. CDR3 nucleotide sequence: TGTGCCAGCAGCGGCGACAGCTATGGCTACACCTTC. This codes for CASSGDSYGYTF. Together with reference TRBV5-6 and TRBJ1-2, the CDR3 gives the full variable domain: DAGVTQSPTHLIKTRGQQVTLRCSPKSGHDTVSWYQQALGQGPQFIFQYYEEEERQRGNFPDRFSGHQFPNYSSELNVNALLLGDSALYLCASSGDSYGYTFGSGTRLTVV.

This rearrangement joins TRBV18 to TRBJ2-5; 7 nucleotides agree with TRBD1. The V gene end was trimmed by 1 base and the J gene end by 5 bases; junction bases not matched to a gene: 7. Germline values: CDR1 KGHSH, CDR2 LQKENI. The CDR3 runs 15 residues. CDR3 region: CASSPRTGLGETQYF. As DNA, the CDR3 is TGTGCCAGCTCACCACGGACAGGCCTTGGGGAGACCCAGTACTTC.

The V call is TRBV11-2, the J call TRBJ1-2; D unclear. V lost 0 bases and J 3 bases, leaving 14 bases between the germline ends. The CDR3 is made up of 16 amino acids. The V gene's germline CDR1 is SGHAT and CDR2 FQNNGV. CDR3 residues: CASSLEAGQRHYGYTF. The CDR3 DNA reads as TGTGCCAGCAGCTTAGAAGCCGGTCAGCGGCACTATGGCTACACCTTC.

The rearrangement uses TRBV12-5 and TRBJ2-3, with unresolved D. V lost 1 base to trimming and J lost 11 bases, with 10 bases between them. The germline CDR1 and CDR2 sequences are LGHNT and FRNRAP. CDR3 length: 12 amino acids. In DNA, the CDR3 is TGTGCTAGTGGTTTGGACCTCTCGCGGCAGTATTTT. It translates to CASGLDLSRQYF.

The rearrangement joins TRBV27 to TRBJ2-2, with a tentative D call TRBD1 (6 bases). The CDR3 is 12 residues long. Germline loops: CDR1 MNHEY, CDR2 SMNVEV (reference sequence). Trimming left V 10 bases short and J 4 bases short, with 10 bases between. The CDR3 spells CATRTVTGELFF. The CDR3 coding sequence is TGTGCCACTAGGACAGTCACCGGGGAGCTGTTTTTT.

The CDR3 DNA reads TGTGCCAGCAGCAAAAGTGGAAGGGGACAGGGGGGAAGTAGCAATCAGCCCCAGCATTTT. This encodes CASSKSGRGQGGSSNQPQHF. The chain has TRBV21-1 and TRBJ1-5; the table's D call of TRBD1 was not tested on the DNA. TRBV21-1 is a pseudogene segment. The length of the CDR3 is 20 residues.

The chain has TRBV5-1 and TRBJ2-7; TRBD1 aligns across 9 bases. This CDR3 region has 15 residues. Germline CDR1 SGHRS, CDR2 YFSETQ. The V gene end was trimmed by 8 bases and the J gene end by 2 bases; junction bases not matched to a gene: 11. The CDR3 loop is CASMGGTGSPYEQYF. The CDR3 region has the DNA TGCGCCAGTATGGGTGGGACAGGGAGCCCCTACGAGCAGTACTTC.

The chain uses TRBV29-1 and TRBJ2-7, with 7 bases fitting TRBD1. The germline gives CDR1 SQVTM, CDR2 ANQGSEA. V trimming: 5 bases; J trimming: 0 bases; junction bases outside the gene matches: 4. The length of the CDR3 is 13 residues. CDR3 region: CSVHGQDSYEQYF. CDR3 DNA sequence: TGCAGCGTTCACGGACAGGACTCCTACGAGCAGTACTTC.

The chain uses TRBV2 and TRBJ2-5; the match to TRBD1 covers 9 bases. V shed 4 bases, J shed 7 bases, and the junction held 4 bases outside the gene matches. The germline V gene encodes CDR1 SNHLY and CDR2 FYNNEI. The CDR3 is 13 residues long. The CDR3 loop is CASSGTGEGTQYF. The CDR3 DNA is TGTGCCAGCAGTGGGACAGGGGAGGGGACCCAGTACTTC.

The chain recombines TRBV15 with TRBJ2-2; TRBD1 matches at 10 bases. The V segment lost 1 base and the J segment 2 bases; nucleotides outside the gene matches: 4. The CDR3 has 17 amino acids. Germline V gene data show CDR1 as LNHNV and CDR2 as YYDKDF (reference sequence). As DNA, the CDR3 is TGTGCCACCAGCAGAGGGGACAGGGGCCTAAACACCGGGGAGCTGTTTTTT. Its protein is CATSRGDRGLNTGELFF.

The gene calls are TRBV5-1 and TRBJ2-1; D gene unclear. The CDR3 runs to 11 residues. CDR1 is SGHRS and CDR2 is YFSETQ in the germline V gene. Trimming cost V 4 bases and J 8 bases, with 7 bases left between them. This CDR3 is CASSQTDEQFF. Here the CDR3 DNA reads TGCGCCAGCAGCCAAACGGATGAGCAGTTCTTC.